Given below is one TCR beta chain in context. Clones were read by immunoSEQ multiplex PCR, and TCRdb kept only the in-frame ones, dropping some. This table holds 150,000 to 200,000 clones, approximately 90% found once. Trimming removed 1 base at V and 5 bases at J, with 8 bases between. This CDR3 contains 13 residues. Germline CDR1 is SGHTA and CDR2 is FQGNSA. The data derive from a study of blood T cell repertoires in COVID-19. Study at large: The study drew acute and convalescent COVID-19 samples from the United States, Italy and Spain.

The source is a man aged 18 to 30 with active or convalescent COVID-19. The chain carries TRBV7-2 and TRBJ1-2; D gene uncertain. The sequenced sample was peripheral blood. The CDR3 region has the DNA TGTGCCAGCAGCTTAGGGCAGTTTTATGGCTACACCTTC. Protein product: CASSLGQFYGYTF.